This T cell receptor (beta chain) was recorded in a study of PD-1 blockade in classical Hodgkin lymphoma. Sequencing used immunoSEQ multiplex PCR; TCRdb keeps in-frame clones, though not all of them. Seen here are about 20,000 clones, roughly 80% observed once, and the top ten hold 7.3%. Notes on the study in general: Nivolumab initiated under 1 year post-ASCT led to patient exclusion. CD4+ TCR diversity rose significantly by C4D1, and CD8+ TCR diversity did not.

The sample holds one count of this clone. Its antigen is still unknown. This CDR3 is built from 16 residues. V trimming: 0 bases; J trimming: 1 base; junction bases outside the gene matches: 4. The germline gives CDR1 LGHNA, CDR2 YSLEER. Documented time point: cycle 4 day 1 (C4D1), after more than 5 weeks of nivolumab. Each patient's relapse followed autologous stem cell transplantation, and brentuximab vedotin exposure varied. Through magnetic negative selection, CD8+ T cells were separated from PBMCs that had been thawed. This TCR was recovered from a human donor with classical Hodgkin lymphoma. The sequencing here drew on CD8+ T cells from blood, taken before the fourth cycle of nivolumab. This chain uses TRBV4-3 with TRBJ2-3, with 7 bases aligning to TRBD2. CDR3 in amino acids: CASSQDAAGGTDTQYF. CDR3 nucleotides: TGCGCCAGCAGCCAAGATGCGGCGGGGGGCACAGATACGCAGTATTTT.